This T cell receptor (beta chain) is from a study of blood T cell repertoires in COVID-19. TCRdb keeps only in-frame clones here, not all; method: immunoSEQ multiplex PCR. In the table there are 210,000 or so clones, 75% to 90% of which are singletons. The clonotype was recovered from a man aged 25 to 40 with COVID-19, enrolled during active disease. Source material: peripheral blood.

In DNA, the CDR3 is TGTGCCAGCTCACCACCGAACGTCAGGAACGGGGCCAACGTCCTGACTTTC. Protein product: CASSPPNVRNGANVLTF. This chain uses TRBV18 with TRBJ2-6; no clear D gene. Germline assignment: CDR1 KGHSH and CDR2 LQKENI. The CDR3 covers 17 residues. The germline V and J ends were trimmed by 0 bases and 4 bases, with 13 bases remaining between them.